The 28 T cell receptor beta chains reported below all come from one sample, sequenced in a study of OX40 agonist ivuxolimab in advanced cancers. Generated by immunoSEQ multiplex PCR, the TCRdb table keeps only in-frame clones and is missing some. The repertoire consists of around 80,000 clones, with about 90% occurring once and the leading ten covering 0.45% to 0.7%. This specimen consisted of CD4+ or CD8+ T cells sorted from blood, obtained in a trial of the OX40 agonist ivuxolimab. The receptors come from an adult with an advanced solid tumor such as melanoma, head and neck, liver or kidney cancer.

V usage is TRBV2 and J usage is TRBJ2-7, with 8 bases matching TRBD2. Looked up from germline, CDR1 is SNHLY and CDR2 is FYNNEI. After removal of 1 base from V and 4 bases from J, the junction contained 6 bases not matched to a gene. CDR3 length: 15 residues. DNA for the CDR3: TGTGCCAGCAGTGAAGTGGCTAGCGGGTATTACGAGCAGTACTTC. Its translation: CASSEVASGYYEQYF.

The rearrangement joins TRBV7-2 to TRBJ2-2; 9 bases line up with TRBD2. Germline V gene sequence: CDR1 SGHTA, CDR2 FQGNSA. The length of the CDR3 is 13 residues. The junction had 9 bases not matched to a gene; V was cut back by 6 bases and J by 13 bases. DNA for the CDR3: TGTGCCAGCAGTTATAATGCGGGGGGGCGGCTGTTTTTT. It yields the protein CASSYNAGGRLFF.

The genes are TRBV19 and TRBJ1-5, with 7 nucleotides matching TRBD1. The CDR3 covers 14 residues. Per the germline V gene, CDR1 is LNHDA and CDR2 is SQIVND (reference sequence). Losses at the gene ends were 6 bases for V and 3 bases for J; bases not matched to a gene: 5. CDR3 in amino acids: CASRETGLNQPQHF. CDR3 nucleotides: TGTGCCAGTAGGGAGACAGGGCTCAATCAGCCCCAGCATTTT.

J is TRBJ1-4 and V is TRBV6-1, with a tentative D call TRBD1 (5 bases). V was clipped by 6 bases and J by 3 bases, with 14 bases between them. Germline V gives CDR1 MNHNS, CDR2 SASEGT. The CDR3 sequence is 15 residues long. The DNA for the CDR3 is TGTGCCAGCAGCGTAGCAGGGTCTTCTAATGAAAAACTGTTTTTT. Its translation is CASSVAGSSNEKLFF.

This clone is a singleton in its sample. The rearrangement joins TRBV7-3 to TRBJ2-1; 11 bases are a match to TRBD2. The germline CDR1 and CDR2 sequences are SGHTA and FQGTGA. With V trimmed by 5 bases and J by 5 bases, 5 bases remained unmatched. The CDR3 consists of 15 residues. The CDR3 reads CASSPSGLADNEQFF. CDR3 nucleotide sequence: TGTGCCAGCAGCCCTTCGGGACTAGCGGACAATGAGCAGTTCTTC. The full variable domain, with the rest looked up from reference TRBV7-3 and TRBJ2-1, is GAGVSQTPSNKVTEKGKYVELRCDPISGHTALYWYRQSLGQGPEFLIYFQGTGAADDSGLPNDRFFAVRPEGSVSTLKIQRTERGDSAVYLCASSPSGLADNEQFFGPGTRLTVL.

This clone showed up just a few times. V and J are TRBV5-1 and TRBJ1-5, with D uncertain. This CDR3 spans 15 amino acids. Germline-derived CDR1 and CDR2 are SGHRS and YFSETQ. Trimming pared 1 base from V and 2 bases from J, leaving 10 bases between. The CDR3 region has the DNA TGCGCCAGCAGCTTGATGGGGAGCGGCAATCAGCCCCAGCATTTT. Translation gives CASSLMGSGNQPQHF.

The V gene is TRBV7-3, the J gene TRBJ2-5, with D perhaps matching TRBD2 (6 bases). The CDR3 covers 15 residues. Germline V gives CDR1 SGHTA, CDR2 FQGTGA. V was shortened by 1 base and J by 0 bases, with 9 bases between the two germline ends. CDR3 loop: CASSLSGTYQETQYF. The CDR3 nucleotides read TGTGCCAGCAGCTTAAGCGGGACTTACCAAGAGACCCAGTACTTC.

The V and J genes are TRBV28 and TRBJ1-5, with a tentative D call TRBD1 (5 bases). V shed 6 bases and J shed 6 bases, with 18 bases lying between them. Germline assignment: CDR1 MDHEN and CDR2 SYDVKM. The CDR3 loop spans 15 amino acids. CDR3 DNA sequence: TGTGCCAGCAGCCCAAGATGGGGGTCCGGTCAGCCCCAGCATTTT. Translating it yields CASSPRWGSGQPQHF.

The V call is TRBV28, the J call TRBJ2-7; weak D call: TRBD2 (5 bases). The CDR3 has 14 residues. Germline loops: CDR1 MDHEN, CDR2 SYDVKM. V gave up 1 base and J gave up 3 bases, with 10 bases separating them. The CDR3 here is CASSLSGRSYEQYF. DNA of the CDR3: TGTGCCAGCAGTTTATCGGGGAGAAGCTACGAGCAGTACTTC.

The V and J genes are TRBV4-1 and TRBJ1-1, with a possible D match to TRBD1 (5 bases). This CDR3 is built from 15 residues. Germline V CDR1 and CDR2: MGHRA, YSYEKL. Trimming stripped 0 bases from V and 1 base from J, with 9 bases between. The CDR3 protein is CASSQDLQGNTEAFF. In nucleotides, the CDR3 is TGCGCCAGCAGCCAAGATCTCCAGGGGAACACTGAAGCTTTCTTT.

This clone appeared a single time. The V call is TRBV30, the J call TRBJ1-3; 9 nucleotides agree with TRBD1. The CDR3 has 16 residues. In germline, CDR1 is GTSNPN, CDR2 SVGIG (reference sequence). Trimming took 2 bases from V and 1 from J; bases not matched to a gene: 6. CDR3 loop: CAWSTGTGWSGNTIYF. The CDR3 DNA follows: TGTGCCTGGAGTACTGGGACAGGGTGGTCTGGAAACACCATATATTTT.

The chain recombines TRBV7-9 with TRBJ2-2, with unresolved D. Per the germline V gene, CDR1 is SEHNR and CDR2 is FQNEAQ (reference sequence). V was cut by 1 base and J by 1 base, with 4 bases left in between. The CDR3 totals 14 residues. The CDR3 loop is CASSLEVNTGELFF. In DNA, the CDR3 is TGTGCCAGCAGCTTAGAGGTGAACACCGGGGAGCTGTTTTTT.

The gene calls are TRBV5-1 and TRBJ1-2; D call uncertain. From germline, CDR1 is SGHRS and CDR2 YFSETQ. V was clipped by 0 bases and J by 7 bases, with 16 bases between them. CDR3 size: 15 residues. CDR3 loop: CASSLVGPALGGYTF. CDR3 DNA sequence: TGCGCCAGCAGCTTGGTAGGCCCCGCTTTGGGTGGCTACACCTTC.

The chain combines TRBV11-3 with TRBJ2-7; 10 bases fit TRBD2. Trimming at V came to 5 bases and at J to 6 bases, leaving 10 bases not matched to a gene. From germline, CDR1 is SGHNT and CDR2 YENEEA. CDR3 length: 15 residues. The CDR3: CASSPQAGGLGEQYF. CDR3 DNA sequence: TGTGCCAGCAGCCCACAAGCGGGAGGGTTAGGCGAGCAGTACTTC.

This chain joins TRBV19 and TRBJ1-1, with D possibly TRBD1 on 6 matching bases. V dropped 7 bases and J dropped 0 bases, with 18 bases sitting between them. Germline V gene sequence: CDR1 LNHDA, CDR2 SQIVND (reference sequence). CDR3 length: 16 residues. In DNA, the CDR3 is TGTGCCAGTACCCCCCCTTCGCGGACAGTGAACACTGAAGCTTTCTTT. This gives the protein CASTPPSRTVNTEAFF.

This clone appeared a single time. The chain has TRBV7-6 and TRBJ1-3, with 7 nucleotides matching TRBD1. Germline lookup yields CDR1 SGHVS and CDR2 FNYEAQ. The V gene end was trimmed by 6 bases and the J gene end by 2 bases; junction bases not matched to a gene: 4. The CDR3 extends over 14 amino acids. As DNA, the CDR3 is TGTGCCAGCAGTCGACAGGGCCCTGGAAACACCATATATTTT. Amino acid sequence: CASSRQGPGNTIYF.

This chain links TRBV18 with TRBJ2-1; 10 bases align to TRBD1. The CDR3 sequence is 17 residues long. V was clipped by 3 bases and J by 5 bases; unmatched bases: 10. The germline CDR1 and CDR2 sequences are KGHSH and LQKENI. Here the CDR3 reads CASSPSDRGRGHNEQFF. CDR3 coding DNA: TGTGCCAGCTCACCGTCTGACAGGGGGCGAGGGCACAATGAGCAGTTCTTC.

This chain joins TRBV23-1 and TRBJ1-2, with D perhaps TRBD1 (6 bases). TRBV23-1 carries the ORF label, with uncertain function. V lost 3 bases and J lost 6, with 14 bases in between. The length of the CDR3 is 14 residues. The CDR3 region is CASSQRGGVDGYTF. Written as DNA, the CDR3 is TGCGCCAGCAGTCAGCGAGGGGGAGTGGATGGCTACACCTTC.

The chain is built from TRBV5-6 and TRBJ2-7, with 8 bases aligning to TRBD1. The V and J ends lost 4 bases and 2 bases, in that order; junction bases with no gene match: 8. CDR1 is SGHDT and CDR2 is YYEEEE in the germline V gene. The CDR3 is 15 amino acids. CDR3 region: CASSPGTGRTYEQYF. CDR3 sequence (DNA): TGTGCCAGCAGCCCCGGGACAGGTCGGACCTACGAGCAGTACTTC.

The CDR3 reads CAWSTARTGIYEQYF. CDR3 in DNA: TGTGCCTGGAGTACCGCCAGGACAGGAATTTACGAGCAGTACTTC. The rearrangement joins TRBV30 to TRBJ2-7, with 7 bases identical to TRBD1. The ends lost 2 bases at V and 4 bases at J; junction bases unmatched: 11. This CDR3 spans 15 amino acids. Germline CDR1 is GTSNPN and CDR2 is SVGIG (reference sequence).

V usage is TRBV9 and J usage is TRBJ2-4, with 10 positions matching TRBD2. The CDR3 has 16 amino acids. Germline V CDR1 and CDR2: SGDLS, YYNGEE. V lost 0 bases and J lost 6; bases outside the gene matches: 6. The CDR3 sequence is CASSVAALAGSNIQYF. As DNA, the CDR3 is TGTGCCAGCAGCGTAGCTGCACTAGCGGGGTCAAACATTCAGTACTTC.

The chain links TRBV5-4 to TRBJ2-1; D unresolved. V was shortened by 4 bases and J by 8 bases, with 10 bases between the two germline ends. This CDR3 spans 12 amino acids. Germline loops: CDR1 SGHNT, CDR2 YYREEE (reference sequence). The CDR3 region is CASSRRTDEQFF. The DNA of the CDR3 is TGTGCCAGCAGCCGGCGGACGGATGAGCAGTTCTTC.

In this sample, this clone turned up once. J is TRBJ1-1 and V is TRBV6-1; D gene unclear. This CDR3 is built from 14 residues. Germline lookup yields CDR1 MNHNS and CDR2 SASEGT. The germline V and J ends were trimmed by 0 bases and 3 bases, with 8 bases remaining between them. CDR3 in amino acids: CASSEAMDYTEAFF. In DNA, the CDR3 is TGTGCCAGCAGTGAAGCGATGGATTACACTGAAGCTTTCTTT.

V is TRBV30 and J is TRBJ2-5; D is perhaps TRBD2 (5 bases). V was pared by 4 bases and J by 5 bases, with 11 bases between. The CDR3 length is 12 residues. Germline assignment: CDR1 GTSNPN and CDR2 SVGIG (reference sequence). The CDR3 DNA reads TGTGCCTGGAAGGCAGGCGGGGAGACCCAGTACTTC. This codes for CAWKAGGETQYF.

The CDR3 spells CASSLRGASEQYF. Written as DNA, the CDR3 is TGTGCCAGTAGTCTGCGCGGGGCGTCCGAGCAGTACTTC. The chain joins TRBV19 to TRBJ2-7; TRBD2 might be the D (6 bases). V lost 5 bases to trimming and J lost 6 bases, with 14 bases between them. The CDR3 has 13 amino acids. Germline CDR1 LNHDA, CDR2 SQIVND (reference sequence).

The chain carries TRBV19 and TRBJ2-7; D is perhaps TRBD1 or TRBD2 (5 bases each). The CDR3 spans 13 residues. V lost 5 bases to trimming and J lost 5 bases, with 13 bases between them. The germline V gene has CDR1 LNHDA and CDR2 SQIVND (reference sequence). CDR3 region: CASSWGFWDEQYF. The CDR3, as DNA: TGTGCCAGTAGTTGGGGGTTCTGGGACGAGCAGTACTTC. Drawing the rest from reference TRBV19 and TRBJ2-7, the complete variable domain is DGGITQSPKYLFRKEGQNVTLSCEQNLNHDAMYWYRQDPGQGLRLIYYSQIVNDFQKGDIAEGYSVSREKKESFPLTVTSAQKNPTAFYLCASSWGFWDEQYFGPGTRLTVT.

Written as DNA, the CDR3 is TGTGCCAGCAGGTCGTCTCGGGCAGGGGCTAATGAAAAACTGTTTTTT. Translation: CASRSSRAGANEKLFF. This sequence joins TRBV28 and TRBJ1-4, with D maybe TRBD1 (6 bases). V lost 6 bases to trimming and J lost 3 bases, with 17 bases between them. The germline CDR1 and CDR2 sequences are MDHEN and SYDVKM. This CDR3 contains 16 residues.

In this sample, this clone turned up a few times. The V call is TRBV9, the J call TRBJ1-3; 10 nucleotides agree with TRBD1. CDR3 length: 15 residues. V gave up 3 bases and J gave up 4 bases; unmatched junction bases: 4. Germline CDR1 reads SGDLS; CDR2 reads YYNGEE. The CDR3 reads CASSAGQGVGNTIYF. CDR3 DNA sequence: TGTGCCAGCAGCGCCGGACAGGGGGTAGGAAACACCATATATTTT. The whole variable domain, filled in from reference TRBV9 and TRBJ1-3, reads DSGVTQTPKHLITATGQRVTLRCSPRSGDLSVYWYQQSLDQGLQFLIQYYNGEERAKGNILERFSAQQFPDLHSELNLSSLELGDSALYFCASSAGQGVGNTIYFGEGSWLTVV.